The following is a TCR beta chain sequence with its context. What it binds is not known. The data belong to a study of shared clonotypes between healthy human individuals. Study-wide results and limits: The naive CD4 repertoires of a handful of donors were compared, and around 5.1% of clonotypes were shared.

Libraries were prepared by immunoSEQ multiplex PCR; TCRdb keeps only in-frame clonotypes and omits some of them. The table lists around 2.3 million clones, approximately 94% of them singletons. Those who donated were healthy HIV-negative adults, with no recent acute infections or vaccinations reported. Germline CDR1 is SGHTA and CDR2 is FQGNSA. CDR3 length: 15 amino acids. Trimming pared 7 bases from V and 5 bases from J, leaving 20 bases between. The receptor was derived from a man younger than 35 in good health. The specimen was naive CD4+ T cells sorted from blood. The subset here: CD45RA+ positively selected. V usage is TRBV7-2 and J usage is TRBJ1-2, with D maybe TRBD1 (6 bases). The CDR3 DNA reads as TGTGCCAGCACCCTGGGGGGACACTACTCTTATGGCTACACCTTC. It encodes CASTLGGHYSYGYTF.